These T cell receptor beta chains were read from a single sample in a study of molecular identifiers for immune sequencing clone quantification. TCRdb used MiXCR to reprocess the PCR reads, holding one entry per CDR3 protein. The sample has hundreds of thousands of distinct CDR3 sequences; roughly 25% are singletons. Sequences were obtained from naive CD8+ T cells from blood, with Jurkat cell RNA spiked in. The receptors were gathered from a human donor in good health. Some libraries in this study had Jurkat cell RNA spiked in. Each CDR3 is given with its conserved first and last residue. The D gene is left open where the match is weak. Size is stated for part of the rows, as once, few or many counts, or as a class when the clone is expanded.

d_gene: TRBD1; v_gene: TRBV27; abundance: many; j_gene: TRBJ1-1; CDR3nt: TGTGCCAGCAGTCCGGTTAGCCGAACGAGGACAGGGGAGTCGGAAGCTTTCTTT; CDR3aa: CASSPVSRTRTGESEAFF
d_gene: TRBD2; v_gene: TRBV4-2; abundance: many; j_gene: TRBJ2-4; CDR3nt: TGTGCCAGCAGCCCCCGACTAGCGGAAGCCAAAAACATTCAGTACTTC; CDR3aa: CASSPRLAEAKNIQYF
d_gene: .; v_gene: TRBV20-1; abundance: .; j_gene: TRBJ2-7; CDR3nt: TGCAGTACTAGAGCCCAGAGGTATGGGATCTACGCGCCGTACTTC; CDR3aa: CSTRAQRYGIYAPYF
d_gene: .; v_gene: TRBV28; abundance: .; j_gene: TRBJ2-7; CDR3nt: TGTGCCAGCAGTTTAGGACCGGGGTACGAGCAGTGCTTC; CDR3aa: CASSLGPGYEQCF
d_gene: .; v_gene: TRBV28; abundance: few; j_gene: TRBJ2-1; CDR3nt: TGTGCCAGCAGTTTCCGGGGGGCTCACAATGAGCAGTTCTTC; CDR3aa: CASSFRGAHNEQFF
d_gene: .; v_gene: TRBV30; abundance: .; j_gene: TRBJ1-1; CDR3nt: TGTGCCTGGAACCCCACACGGAACACTGAAGCTTTCTTT; CDR3aa: CAWNPTRNTEAFF
d_gene: TRBD2; v_gene: TRBV5-4; abundance: .; j_gene: TRBJ2-5; CDR3nt: TGTGCCAGCAGCTCCCCTGAGGGACTAGCGGAAGAGACCCAGTACTTC; CDR3aa: CASSSPEGLAEETQYF
d_gene: .; v_gene: TRBV3-1; abundance: many; j_gene: TRBJ1-5; CDR3nt: TGTGCCAGCAGCCAAGATTATAATAGCAATCAGCCCCAGCATTTT; CDR3aa: CASSQDYNSNQPQHF
d_gene: .; v_gene: TRBV21-1; abundance: .; j_gene: TRBJ1-1; CDR3nt: TGTGCCAGCAGCAAAGTGATGGCAGGGGGCGAGGACACTGAAGCTTTCTTT; CDR3aa: CASSKVMAGGEDTEAFF
d_gene: TRBD1; v_gene: TRBV27; abundance: .; j_gene: TRBJ2-1; CDR3nt: TGTGCCAGCAGTTTAGGGACAGAAAATGAGCAGTTCTTC; CDR3aa: CASSLGTENEQFF
d_gene: .; v_gene: TRBV4-3; abundance: many; j_gene: TRBJ1-1; CDR3nt: TGCGCCAGCAGCCAACACACAGAAAAGAACACTGAAGCTTTCTTT; CDR3aa: CASSQHTEKNTEAFF
d_gene: .; v_gene: TRBV9; abundance: many; j_gene: TRBJ2-3; CDR3nt: TGTGCCAGCAGCGTAGGCGGCGGGGTGATAGATACGCAGTATTTT; CDR3aa: CASSVGGGVIDTQYF
d_gene: .; v_gene: TRBV7-4; abundance: .; j_gene: TRBJ1-5; CDR3nt: TGTGCCAGCAGACGTCCCGGGCCCTACTCCCTTAGCAATCAGCCCCAGCATTTT; CDR3aa: CASRRPGPYSLSNQPQHF
d_gene: TRBD1; v_gene: TRBV6-5; abundance: .; j_gene: TRBJ1-4; CDR3nt: TGTGCCAGCAGTGACAGGGCAACTAATGAAAAACTGTTTTTT; CDR3aa: CASSDRATNEKLFF
d_gene: .; v_gene: TRBV9; abundance: many; j_gene: TRBJ1-2; CDR3nt: TGTGCCAGCAGCGAAGGTGGGGGTTCCCATGGCTACACCTTC; CDR3aa: CASSEGGGSHGYTF
d_gene: TRBD2; v_gene: TRBV9; abundance: .; j_gene: TRBJ2-5; CDR3nt: TGTGCCAGCAGCGTCGAAGGACTAGGAGAGACCCAGTGCTTC; CDR3aa: CASSVEGLGETQCF
d_gene: .; v_gene: TRBV28; abundance: many; j_gene: TRBJ1-5; CDR3nt: TGTGCCAGCAGTTTTGGTTTGAATCAGCCCCAGCATTTT; CDR3aa: CASSFGLNQPQHF
d_gene: .; v_gene: TRBV4-1; abundance: few; j_gene: TRBJ2-5; CDR3nt: TGCGCCAGCAGCCACACGACAGGCGTGGAGACCCAGTACTTC; CDR3aa: CASSHTTGVETQYF
d_gene: .; v_gene: TRBV12-3/TRBV12-4; abundance: many; j_gene: TRBJ1-5; CDR3nt: TGTGCCAGCAGTCCCGGGACACTAAGCAATCAGCCCCAGCATTTT; CDR3aa: CASSPGTLSNQPQHF
d_gene: .; v_gene: TRBV5-1; abundance: many; j_gene: TRBJ2-7; CDR3nt: TGCGCCAGCAGCTCGACAGGATCACCCTACGAGCAGTACTTC; CDR3aa: CASSSTGSPYEQYF
d_gene: .; v_gene: TRBV19; abundance: few; j_gene: TRBJ2-2; CDR3nt: TGTGCCAGTAGTTACCAGGGGAACACCGGGGAGCTGTTTTTT; CDR3aa: CASSYQGNTGELFF
d_gene: .; v_gene: TRBV6-2/TRBV6-3; abundance: .; j_gene: TRBJ2-7; CDR3nt: TGTGCCAGCAGTTCCCCAGTCTTGAGGGAGGAGGGGTACGAGCAGTACTTC; CDR3aa: CASSSPVLREEGYEQYF
d_gene: TRBD1; v_gene: TRBV28; abundance: once; j_gene: TRBJ2-7; CDR3nt: TGTGCCGGCAGAACGTCCACGGCGCGGGGACAGGGCGCCTACGAGCAGTACTTC; CDR3aa: CAGRTSTARGQGAYEQYF
d_gene: TRBD1; v_gene: TRBV9; abundance: few; j_gene: TRBJ1-2; CDR3nt: TGTGCCAGCAGCGCCGGACAGGGCCCTAACTATGGCTACACCTTC; CDR3aa: CASSAGQGPNYGYTF
d_gene: .; v_gene: TRBV3-1; abundance: .; j_gene: TRBJ2-7; CDR3nt: TGTGCCAGCAGCCGGGACAACTCCCACGAGCAGTACTTC; CDR3aa: CASSRDNSHEQYF
d_gene: TRBD2; v_gene: TRBV29-1; abundance: many; j_gene: TRBJ2-7; CDR3nt: TGCAGTGGCCGGGAGGGCAGCTACGAGCAGTACTTC; CDR3aa: CSGREGSYEQYF
d_gene: TRBD1; v_gene: TRBV6-2/TRBV6-3; abundance: many; j_gene: TRBJ2-7; CDR3nt: TGTGCCAGCAGTTACGGGACAGGGCCCGAGCAGTACTTC; CDR3aa: CASSYGTGPEQYF